What follows are 18 T cell receptor beta chains derived from one specimen sequenced in a study of monozygotic twins with inflammatory bowel disease. TCRdb reanalyzed the 5' RACE reads and collapses them to one entry per CDR3 protein, without DNA. This specimen shows around 410,000 distinct CDR3 sequences; the ten leading clones hold 2.4%. Sequencing input: blood. Source of these receptors: a human donor with ulcerative colitis or Crohn's disease, or a healthy co-twin of an affected twin (not recorded which).

The chain is built from TRBV21-1 and TRBJ2-4; TCRdb's D gene call, TRBD2, goes unchecked for lack of DNA. TRBV21-1 constitutes a pseudogene. This CDR3 contains 15 residues. CDR3 sequence reads: CASRPGGVIENIQYF.

V gene TRBV7-2 combines with J gene TRBJ1-2; TCRdb's D call of TRBD1 is untestable without DNA. The V gene's germline CDR1 is SGHTA and CDR2 FQGNSA. CDR3 length: 14 residues. The chain's CDR3 is CASSGARGGYGYTF. The variable domain in full, with the rest retrieved from reference TRBV7-2 and TRBJ1-2, is GAGVSQSPSNKVTEKGKDVELRCDPISGHTALYWYRQSLGQGLEFLIYFQGNSAPDKSGLPSDRFSAERTGGSVSTLTIQRTQQEDSAVYLCASSGARGGYGYTFGSGTRLTVV.

This sequence joins TRBV15 and TRBJ1-6; the D call of TRBD1 rests on TCRdb alone, since no DNA is present to check it. Germline values: CDR1 LNHNV, CDR2 YYDKDF (reference sequence). This CDR3 has 16 residues. The CDR3 protein is CATSRDQGGLNSPLHF.

This chain links TRBV3-1 with TRBJ2-7; checking the TCRdb D call of TRBD2 is not possible without DNA. CDR3 size: 15 residues. CDR1 LGHDT and CDR2 YNNKEL come from the germline V gene (reference sequence). CDR3 amino acids: CASSPIQRGNLEQYF.

The CDR3: CASSQVPPGQGTSDTQYF. The genes are TRBV5-1 and TRBJ2-3; the D gene TCRdb calls, TRBD1, cannot be checked with no DNA. The germline V gene has CDR1 SGHRS and CDR2 YFSETQ. The CDR3 has 18 residues.

The V and J genes are TRBV12-3 or TRBV12-4 and TRBJ2-5; TCRdb names TRBD1, which stays unverified in the absence of DNA. The CDR3 sequence is 13 residues long. CDR3: CASSLRRGETQYF.

The chain joins TRBV6-2 or TRBV6-3 to TRBJ2-2; TCRdb picks TRBD1, but there is no DNA to check that call. This CDR3 region has 12 residues. Per germline, CDR1 MNHEY and CDR2 SVGEGT. The CDR3 protein is CASSPGARELFF.

The chain is built from TRBV29-1 and TRBJ2-2. The CDR3 is 13 amino acids. Germline CDR1 is SQVTM and CDR2 is ANQGSEA. The CDR3: CSVDVYSSGELFF.

This chain uses TRBV9 with TRBJ1-1. Per germline, CDR1 SGDLS and CDR2 YYNGEE. The CDR3 has 14 amino acids. Here the CDR3 reads CASNPRDLNTEAFF.

V and J are TRBV6-2 or TRBV6-3 and TRBJ2-7. The CDR3 has 12 residues. CDR1 is MNHEY and CDR2 is SVGEGT in the germline V gene. CDR3 loop: CASSYYLYEQYF.

J is TRBJ2-1 and V is TRBV30; TCRdb outputs TRBD2, but without DNA this stays unchecked. The germline CDR1 and CDR2 sequences are GTSNPN and SVGIG (reference sequence). This CDR3 contains 15 residues. The CDR3 here is CAWSPLAGGPHEQFF.

The chain's CDR3 is CASRGDHEQFF. V is TRBV5-1 and J is TRBJ2-1; TCRdb designates TRBD1, a call that cannot be tested without DNA. In germline, CDR1 is SGHRS, CDR2 YFSETQ. The CDR3 spans 11 residues.

V usage is TRBV10-3 and J usage is TRBJ2-7. Looked up from germline, CDR1 is ENHRY and CDR2 is SYGVKD. The CDR3 is 13 amino acids. CDR3 protein: CAISEGEFYEQYF.

This rearrangement joins TRBV19 to TRBJ2-3; TCRdb indicates TRBD1, and absent DNA this call remains unverified. Per germline, CDR1 LNHDA and CDR2 SQIVND (reference sequence). This CDR3 comprises 14 residues. The CDR3 sequence: CASSPMGVGDTQYF.

The CDR3 protein is CASSLPAGGTNNEQFF. This rearrangement joins TRBV5-4 to TRBJ2-1; the TCRdb D gene call, TRBD2, has no DNA to confirm it. Germline CDR1 and CDR2: SGHNT and YYREEE (reference sequence). This CDR3 contains 16 residues.

This CDR3 is CASSLMRTNYEQYF. The chain is built from TRBV7-2 and TRBJ2-7. CDR1 and CDR2 from the germline V gene are SGHTA and FQGNSA. CDR3 length: 14 amino acids. The entire variable domain, with the rest obtained from reference TRBV7-2 and TRBJ2-7, is as follows: GAGVSQSPSNKVTEKGKDVELRCDPISGHTALYWYRQSLGQGLEFLIYFQGNSAPDKSGLPSDRFSAERTGGSVSTLTIQRTQQEDSAVYLCASSLMRTNYEQYFGPGTRLTVT.

This chain links TRBV4-3 with TRBJ2-7; TCRdb designates TRBD2, a call that cannot be tested without DNA. Germline V gene data show CDR1 as LGHNA and CDR2 as YSLEER. The CDR3 runs 16 residues. The CDR3 spells CASSQSSRLAPYEQYF.

The chain is built from TRBV11-2 and TRBJ2-3; as DNA is missing, the TRBD2 call by TCRdb cannot be tested. Germline CDR1 and CDR2: SGHAT and FQNNGV. The CDR3 spans 14 residues. CDR3 region: CASSFTRPRDTQYF.